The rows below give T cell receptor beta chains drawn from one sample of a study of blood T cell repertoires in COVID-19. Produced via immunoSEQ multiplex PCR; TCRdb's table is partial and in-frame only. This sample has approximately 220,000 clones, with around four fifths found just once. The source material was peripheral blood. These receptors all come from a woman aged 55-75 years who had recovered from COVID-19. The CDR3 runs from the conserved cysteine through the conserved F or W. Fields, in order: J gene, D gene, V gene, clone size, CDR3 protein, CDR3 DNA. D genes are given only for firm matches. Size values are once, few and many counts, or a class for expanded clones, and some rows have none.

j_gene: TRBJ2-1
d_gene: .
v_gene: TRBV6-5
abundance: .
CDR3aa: CASSYTGSYNEQFF
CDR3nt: TGTGCCAGCAGTTATACAGGGTCCTACAATGAGCAGTTCTTC

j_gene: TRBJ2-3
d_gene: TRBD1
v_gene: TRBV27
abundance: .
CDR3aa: CASSTGGYLRTDTQYF
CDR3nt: TGTGCCAGCAGTACAGGGGGCTATCTCCGCACAGATACGCAGTATTTT

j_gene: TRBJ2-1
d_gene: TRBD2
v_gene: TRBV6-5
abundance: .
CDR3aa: CASSKTSGAYNEQFF
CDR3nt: TGTGCCAGCAGCAAGACTAGCGGCGCCTACAATGAGCAGTTCTTC

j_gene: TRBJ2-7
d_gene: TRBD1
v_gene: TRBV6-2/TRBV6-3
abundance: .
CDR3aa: CASSMGQARYEQYF
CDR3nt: TGTGCCAGCAGTATGGGACAGGCACGCTACGAGCAGTACTTC

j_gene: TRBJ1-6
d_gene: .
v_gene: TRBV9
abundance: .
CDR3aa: CASSVDRTSPLHF
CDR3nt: TGTGCCAGCAGCGTAGACCGGACATCACCCCTCCACTTT

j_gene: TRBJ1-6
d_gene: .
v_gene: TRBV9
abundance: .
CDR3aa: CASSPSRVGSPLHF
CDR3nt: TGTGCCAGCAGCCCCAGCAGGGTAGGTTCACCCCTCCACTTT

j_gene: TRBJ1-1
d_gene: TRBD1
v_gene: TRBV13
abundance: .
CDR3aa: CASRNRGEAFF
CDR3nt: TGTGCCAGCAGGAACAGGGGAGAGGCTTTCTTT

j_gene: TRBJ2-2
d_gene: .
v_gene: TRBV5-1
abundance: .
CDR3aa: CASSLGTGGAGELFF
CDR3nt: TGCGCCAGCAGCTTAGGGACCGGAGGGGCCGGGGAGCTGTTTTTT

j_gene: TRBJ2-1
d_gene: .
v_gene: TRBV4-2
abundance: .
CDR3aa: CASSQDYKLANEQFF
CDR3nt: TGTGCCAGCAGCCAAGATTATAAGCTAGCAAATGAGCAGTTCTTC

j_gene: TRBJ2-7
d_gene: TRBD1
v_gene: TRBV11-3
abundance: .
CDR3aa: CASSPDRWSDEQYF
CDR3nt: TGTGCCAGCAGCCCGGACAGGTGGTCGGACGAGCAGTACTTC

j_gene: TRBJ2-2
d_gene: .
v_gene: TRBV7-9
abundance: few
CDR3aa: CASRDLLGGTNTGELFF
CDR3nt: TGTGCCAGCAGAGACCTTTTAGGGGGAACGAACACCGGGGAGCTGTTTTTT

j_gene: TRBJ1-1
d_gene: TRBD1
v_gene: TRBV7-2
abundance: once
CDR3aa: CASSNRAGGTEAFF
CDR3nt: TGTGCCAGCAGCAACCGGGCAGGGGGGACTGAAGCTTTCTTT

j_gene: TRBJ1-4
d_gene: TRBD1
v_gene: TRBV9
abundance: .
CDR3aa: CASSAGGKANEKLFF
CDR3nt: TGTGCCAGCAGCGCAGGGGGTAAGGCTAATGAAAAACTGTTTTTT

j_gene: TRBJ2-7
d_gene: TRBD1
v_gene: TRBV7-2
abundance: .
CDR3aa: CASSSRQGPYEQYF
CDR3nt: TGTGCCAGCAGCTCAAGACAGGGCCCCTACGAGCAGTACTTC

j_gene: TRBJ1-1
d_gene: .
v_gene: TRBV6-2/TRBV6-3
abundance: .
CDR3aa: CASSYTTVGTEAFF
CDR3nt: TGTGCCAGCAGTTACACGACAGTTGGGACTGAAGCTTTCTTT

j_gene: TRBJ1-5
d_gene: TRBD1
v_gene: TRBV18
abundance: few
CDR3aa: CASSPGTGIQPQHF
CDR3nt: TGTGCCAGCTCACCTGGGACAGGGATTCAGCCCCAGCATTTT

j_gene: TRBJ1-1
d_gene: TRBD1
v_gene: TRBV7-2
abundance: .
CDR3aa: CASTIYAGTGGMTFF
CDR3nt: TGTGCCAGCACCATTTACGCTGGGACAGGGGGCATGACTTTCTTT